These 20 T cell receptor beta chains were all obtained from the same sample, sequenced in a study of cytomegalovirus exposure and HLA in healthy donors. The PCR ran on 60 Vbeta and 13 Jbeta primers. Clones were read by immunoSEQ multiplex PCR, and TCRdb kept only the in-frame ones, dropping some. Counted here are about 130,000 clones, 80% to 90% occurring once; the ten biggest clones make up 2% to 3%. Material for sequencing was PBMCs. The source is a man aged 45 to 65 in good health and CMV-seronegative.

Only one count was recorded for this clone. This chain links TRBV4-1 with TRBJ2-1; 10 bases are a match to TRBD2. The germline V gene has CDR1 MGHRA and CDR2 YSYEKL. The length of the CDR3 is 17 residues. V was clipped by 1 base and J by 10 bases; unmatched bases: 13. CDR3 amino acids: CASSQGWSAGGPGEQFF. DNA for the CDR3: TGCGCCAGCAGCCAAGGGTGGTCAGCGGGGGGGCCGGGGGAGCAGTTCTTC.

CDR3 region: CASSPLAANYGYTF. CDR3 in DNA: TGTGCCAGCAGCCCCCTCGCAGCTAACTATGGCTACACCTTC. The J gene is TRBJ1-2, the V gene TRBV2; no firm D call. Germline loops: CDR1 SNHLY, CDR2 FYNNEI. The CDR3 runs to 14 residues. The ends were cut back, 6 bases at V and 0 bases at J, with 11 bases in the middle.

This clone was observed once. The rearrangement uses TRBV10-1 and TRBJ2-3, with a weak D call TRBD2 (5 bases). This CDR3 comprises 14 residues. CDR1 is WNHNN and CDR2 is SYGVQD in the germline V gene (reference sequence). V lost 4 bases and J 2 bases, leaving 10 bases between the germline ends. The CDR3 here is CASSGEGHTDTQYF. The CDR3 DNA is TGCGCCAGCAGTGGAGAGGGCCACACAGATACGCAGTATTTT.

The chain employs TRBV11-2 and TRBJ2-5; TRBD2 matches 15 bases. This CDR3 region has 17 residues. The ends lost 8 bases at V and 3 bases at J; junction bases unmatched: 10. CDR1 and CDR2 from the germline V gene are SGHAT and FQNNGV. The CDR3 loop reads CASRSLGLAGGEETQYF. CDR3 bases: TGTGCCAGCCGATCCCTGGGACTAGCGGGGGGTGAAGAGACCCAGTACTTC. The complete variable domain, with remaining parts taken from reference TRBV11-2 and TRBJ2-5, reads EAGVAQSPRYKIIEKRQSVAFWCNPISGHATLYWYQQILGQGPKLLIQFQNNGVVDDSQLPKDRFSAERLKGVDSTLKIQPAKLEDSAVYLCASRSLGLAGGEETQYFGPGTRLLVL.

The V and J genes are TRBV5-6 and TRBJ1-2, with a possible D match to TRBD1 (5 bases). Germline V gene lookup returns CDR1 SGHDT and CDR2 YYEEEE. Trimming pared 0 bases from V and 4 bases from J, leaving 10 bases between. The CDR3 sequence is 14 residues long. CDR3 in amino acids: CASSLAGSGYGYTF. CDR3 coding DNA: TGTGCCAGCAGCTTGGCAGGGTCGGGCTATGGCTACACCTTC.

This clone came up a few times. The CDR3, as DNA: TGTGCCAGCAGTTACTCGAGGGAGGGGTACACTGAAGCTTTCTTT. Its translation: CASSYSREGYTEAFF. The genes are TRBV6-6 and TRBJ1-1; TRBD1 might be the D (5 bases). CDR1 MNHNY and CDR2 SVGAGI come from the germline V gene (reference sequence). This CDR3 has 15 amino acids. Trimming took 0 bases from V and 3 from J, leaving 11 bases between them.

V and J are TRBV19 and TRBJ1-5; no clear D. The CDR3 consists of 15 residues. Trimming removed 6 bases at V and 10 bases at J, with 22 bases between. Germline V lookup: CDR1 LNHDA, CDR2 SQIVND (reference sequence). The CDR3 nucleotides are TGTGCCAGTAGGCCCCGGGGAGGGATTGTCGGTCCCCAGCATTTT. The encoded protein is CASRPRGGIVGPQHF.

This clone was recorded once. The chain combines TRBV7-9 with TRBJ1-4; D not certain. This CDR3 region has 15 residues. Germline CDR1 reads SEHNR; CDR2 reads FQNEAQ (reference sequence). Trimming shortened V by 1 base and J by 8 bases, and 14 bases separated the two germline ends. The CDR3 spells CASSLGNVPGEKLFF. DNA for the CDR3: TGTGCCAGCAGCTTAGGAAATGTCCCCGGGGAAAAACTGTTTTTT.

The chain couples TRBV19 to TRBJ1-2; possibly TRBD1 for D (5 bases). V lost 3 bases and J 8 bases, leaving 13 bases between the germline ends. The germline gives CDR1 LNHDA, CDR2 SQIVND (reference sequence). The CDR3 contains 13 residues. The CDR3 sequence is CASSMAGTRGYTF. DNA for the CDR3: TGTGCCAGTAGTATGGCGGGGACGAGGGGCTACACCTTC.

This rearrangement joins TRBV27 to TRBJ2-7; 7 positions agree with TRBD1. V shed 8 bases and J 1 base; nucleotides not matched to a gene: 11. CDR1 and CDR2 (germline): MNHEY, SMNVEV (reference sequence). The CDR3 extends over 15 amino acids. For the CDR3, the DNA is TGTGCCAGCCGCCCCACCGGGACAGCTTCCTACGAGCAGTACTTC. Protein product: CASRPTGTASYEQYF.

The genes are TRBV7-9 and TRBJ1-3; 8 nucleotides line up with TRBD1. Germline V lookup: CDR1 SEHNR, CDR2 FQNEAQ (reference sequence). Trimming cost V 5 bases and J 2 bases; bases outside gene matches: 5. The CDR3 has 15 amino acids. CDR3 sequence: CASSPTQGAGNTIYF. The CDR3, as DNA: TGTGCCAGCAGCCCTACACAGGGGGCTGGAAACACCATATATTTT.

The gene calls are TRBV2 and TRBJ2-2; TRBD2 matches 7 bases. The CDR3 contains 14 residues. V gave up 6 bases and J gave up 3 bases; unmatched junction bases: 4. Looked up from germline, CDR1 is SNHLY and CDR2 is FYNNEI. CDR3 in DNA: TGTGCCAGCAGGAGCGGGGAGCACACCGGGGAGCTGTTTTTT. It codes for CASRSGEHTGELFF.

This clone showed up just a few times. The chain links TRBV19 to TRBJ1-2; D is possibly TRBD1 (6 bases). The V gene's germline CDR1 is LNHDA and CDR2 SQIVND (reference sequence). This CDR3 region has 13 residues. V lost 3 bases and J 8 bases, leaving 13 bases between the germline ends. In DNA, the CDR3 is TGTGCCAGTAGTATTCAGGGGTTGGGCGGCTACACCTTC. Its protein product is CASSIQGLGGYTF.

This clone was seen only once. The rearrangement joins TRBV7-9 to TRBJ1-1; D is uncertain. The V end lost 1 base, the J end lost 3 bases, and 9 bases lay between the germline ends. The CDR3 consists of 14 residues. In germline, CDR1 is SEHNR, CDR2 FQNEAQ (reference sequence). The CDR3 DNA is TGTGCCAGCAGCTTAGTGAGGTTTCACACTGAAGCTTTCTTT. It specifies CASSLVRFHTEAFF.

This chain joins TRBV5-6 and TRBJ1-4; tentatively, D is TRBD1 (5 bases). Between the trimmed V and J ends, which lost 6 bases and 7 bases, there was a span of 13 bases. Germline values: CDR1 SGHDT, CDR2 YYEEEE. There are 13 residues in the CDR3. Written as DNA, the CDR3 is TGTGCCAGCACCAGGGTATCGGGTGAAAAACTGTTTTTT. It yields the protein CASTRVSGEKLFF.

The J gene is TRBJ1-4, the V gene TRBV4-2; D uncertain. V was cut by 0 bases and J by 5 bases, with 10 bases left in between. This CDR3 contains 15 residues. CDR1 is LGHNA, CDR2 YNFKEQ, per germline. CDR3 protein: CASSQEETGNEKLFF. The CDR3 coding sequence is TGTGCCAGCAGCCAAGAAGAGACGGGAAATGAAAAACTGTTTTTT.

V gene TRBV7-2 combines with J gene TRBJ1-2; the match to TRBD1 covers 8 bases. The junction had 13 bases not matched to a gene; V was cut back by 5 bases and J by 8 bases. CDR1 is SGHTA and CDR2 is FQGNSA in the germline V gene. This CDR3 has 15 residues. The CDR3 DNA reads as TGTGCCAGCAGCATGGGACAGGCCAGGCGTCGAGGCTACACCTTC. It yields the protein CASSMGQARRRGYTF.

The chain uses TRBV25-1 and TRBJ2-3; TRBD1 agrees at 7 bases. Germline CDR1 MGHDK, CDR2 SYGVNS. CDR3 size: 18 residues. The V segment lost 4 bases and the J segment 0 bases; nucleotides outside the gene matches: 13. The CDR3 DNA follows: TGTGCCAGCAGTGGCTTCTCTCAGGGACAGCACAGCACAGATACGCAGTATTTT. This translates into CASSGFSQGQHSTDTQYF. Supplemented by reference TRBV25-1 and TRBJ2-3, the full variable domain reads EADIYQTPRYLVIGTGKKITLECSQTMGHDKMYWYQQDPGMELHLIHYSYGVNSTEKGDLSSESTVSRIRTEHFPLTLESARPSHTSQYLCASSGFSQGQHSTDTQYFGPGTRLTVL.

This rearrangement joins TRBV28 to TRBJ1-2; no clear D. V lost 6 bases, J lost 8 bases, and 16 bases lay in between. Germline V CDR1 and CDR2: MDHEN, SYDVKM. This CDR3 region has 13 residues. The CDR3 nucleotides read TGTGCCAGCAGCAATGACATGGTTGAAGGCTACACCTTC. It specifies CASSNDMVEGYTF.

J is TRBJ2-3 and V is TRBV6-6, with TRBD2 as a possible D gene (6 bases). The germline V and J ends were trimmed by 8 bases and 6 bases, with 12 bases remaining between them. CDR1 is MNHNY, CDR2 SVGAGI, per germline (reference sequence). The CDR3 has 12 amino acids. The chain's CDR3 is CASLRDADTQYF. The CDR3 nucleotides read TGTGCCAGCCTGCGGGACGCGGATACGCAGTATTTT.